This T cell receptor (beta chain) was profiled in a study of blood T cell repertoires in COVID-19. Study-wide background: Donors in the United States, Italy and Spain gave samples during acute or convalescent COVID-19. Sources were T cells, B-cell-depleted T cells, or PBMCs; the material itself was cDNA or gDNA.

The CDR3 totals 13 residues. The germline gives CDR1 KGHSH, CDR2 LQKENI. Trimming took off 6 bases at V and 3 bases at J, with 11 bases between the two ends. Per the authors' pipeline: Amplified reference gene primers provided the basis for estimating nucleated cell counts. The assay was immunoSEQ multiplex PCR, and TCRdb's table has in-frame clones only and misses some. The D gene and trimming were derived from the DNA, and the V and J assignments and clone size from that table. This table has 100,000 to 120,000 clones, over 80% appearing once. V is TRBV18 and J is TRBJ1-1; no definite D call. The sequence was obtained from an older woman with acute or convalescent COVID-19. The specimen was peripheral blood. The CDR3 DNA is TGTGCCAGCTCCCTGGGGAGGGACACTGAAGCTTTCTTT. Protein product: CASSLGRDTEAFF.